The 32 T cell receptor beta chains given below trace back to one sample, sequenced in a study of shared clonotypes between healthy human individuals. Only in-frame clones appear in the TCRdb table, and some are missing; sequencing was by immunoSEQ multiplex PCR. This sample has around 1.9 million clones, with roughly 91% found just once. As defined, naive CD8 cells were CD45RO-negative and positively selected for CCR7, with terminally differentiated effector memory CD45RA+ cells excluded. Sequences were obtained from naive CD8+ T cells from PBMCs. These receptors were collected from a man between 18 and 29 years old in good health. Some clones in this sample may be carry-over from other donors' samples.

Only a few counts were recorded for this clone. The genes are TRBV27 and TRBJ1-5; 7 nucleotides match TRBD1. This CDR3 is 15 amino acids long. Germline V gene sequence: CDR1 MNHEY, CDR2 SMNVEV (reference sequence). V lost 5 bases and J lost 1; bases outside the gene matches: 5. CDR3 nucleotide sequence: TGTGCCAGCAGTCCCGCGACAGGGAGCAATCAGCCCCAGCATTTT. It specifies CASSPATGSNQPQHF.

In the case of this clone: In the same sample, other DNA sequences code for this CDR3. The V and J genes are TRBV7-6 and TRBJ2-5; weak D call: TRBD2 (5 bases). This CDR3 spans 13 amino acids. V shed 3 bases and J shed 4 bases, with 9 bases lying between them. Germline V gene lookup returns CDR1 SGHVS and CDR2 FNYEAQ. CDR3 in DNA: TGTGCCAGCAGCTTGGACTTGAGAGAGACCCAGTACTTC. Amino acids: CASSLDLRETQYF.

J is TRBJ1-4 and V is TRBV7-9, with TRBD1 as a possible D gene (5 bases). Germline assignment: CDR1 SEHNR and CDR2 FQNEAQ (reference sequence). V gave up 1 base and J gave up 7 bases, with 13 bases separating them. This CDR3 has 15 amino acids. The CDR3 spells CASSLDYWGSEKLFF. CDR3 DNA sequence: TGTGCCAGCAGCTTAGACTACTGGGGGAGTGAAAAACTGTTTTTT.

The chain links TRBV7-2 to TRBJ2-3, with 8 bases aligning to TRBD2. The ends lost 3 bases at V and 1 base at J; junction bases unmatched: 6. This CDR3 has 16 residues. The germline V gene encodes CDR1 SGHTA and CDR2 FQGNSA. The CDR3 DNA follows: TGTGCCAGCAGCTTGCGGGGGGCCGGAGGCACAGATACGCAGTATTTT. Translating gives CASSLRGAGGTDTQYF.

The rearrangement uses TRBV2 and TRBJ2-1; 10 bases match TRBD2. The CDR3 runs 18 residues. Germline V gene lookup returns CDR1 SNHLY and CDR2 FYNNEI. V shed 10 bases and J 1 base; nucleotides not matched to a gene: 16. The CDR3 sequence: CAISALAGVRLSYNEQFF. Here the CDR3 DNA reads TGTGCCATCTCCGCGCTAGCGGGAGTTCGGCTGTCCTACAATGAGCAGTTCTTC.

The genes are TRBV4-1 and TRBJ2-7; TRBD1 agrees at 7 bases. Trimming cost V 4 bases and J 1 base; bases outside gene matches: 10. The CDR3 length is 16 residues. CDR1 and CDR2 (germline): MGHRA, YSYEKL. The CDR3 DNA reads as TGCGCCAGCAGCCCGCAATCCGGGACAGCTTCCTACGAGCAGTACTTC. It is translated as CASSPQSGTASYEQYF.

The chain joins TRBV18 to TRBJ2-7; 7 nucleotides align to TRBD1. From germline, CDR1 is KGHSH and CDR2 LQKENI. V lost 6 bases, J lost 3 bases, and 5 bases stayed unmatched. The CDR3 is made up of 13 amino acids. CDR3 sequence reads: CASSLGTDYEQYF. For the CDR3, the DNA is TGTGCCAGCTCCCTGGGGACAGACTACGAGCAGTACTTC.

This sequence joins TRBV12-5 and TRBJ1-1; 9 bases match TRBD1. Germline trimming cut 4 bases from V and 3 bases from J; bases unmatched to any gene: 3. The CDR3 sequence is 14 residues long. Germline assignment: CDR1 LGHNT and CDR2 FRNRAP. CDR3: CASGSTGGYTEAFF. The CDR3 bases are TGTGCTAGTGGTTCGACAGGGGGGTACACTGAAGCTTTCTTT. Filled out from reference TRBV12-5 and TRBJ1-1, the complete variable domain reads DARVTQTPRHKVTEMGQEVTMRCQPILGHNTVFWYRQTMMQGLELLAYFRNRAPLDDSGMPKDRFSAEMPDATLATLKIQPSEPRDSAVYFCASGSTGGYTEAFFGQGTRLTVV.

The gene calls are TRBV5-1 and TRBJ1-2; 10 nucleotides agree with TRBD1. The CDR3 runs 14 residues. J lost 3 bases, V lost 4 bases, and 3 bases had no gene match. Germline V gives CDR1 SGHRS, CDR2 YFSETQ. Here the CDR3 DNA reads TGCGCCAGCAGCCCGGGACAGGGGTACTATGGCTACACCTTC. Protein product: CASSPGQGYYGYTF. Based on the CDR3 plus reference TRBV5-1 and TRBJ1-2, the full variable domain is KAGVTQTPRYLIKTRGQQVTLSCSPISGHRSVSWYQQTPGQGLQFLFEYFSETQRNKGNFPGRFSGRQFSNSRSEMNVSTLELGDSALYLCASSPGQGYYGYTFGSGTRLTVV.

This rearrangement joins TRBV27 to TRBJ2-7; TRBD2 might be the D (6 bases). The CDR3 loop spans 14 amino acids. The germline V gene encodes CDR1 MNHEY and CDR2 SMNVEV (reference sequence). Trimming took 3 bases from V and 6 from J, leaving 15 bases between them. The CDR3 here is CASSFGGGVGEQYF. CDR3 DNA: TGTGCCAGCAGTTTCGGGGGAGGAGTAGGCGAGCAGTACTTC.

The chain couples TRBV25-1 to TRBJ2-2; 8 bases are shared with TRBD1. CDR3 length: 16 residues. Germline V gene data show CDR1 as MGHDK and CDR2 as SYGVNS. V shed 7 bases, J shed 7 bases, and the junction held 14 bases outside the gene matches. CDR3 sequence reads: CASNAGQGIGGGELFF. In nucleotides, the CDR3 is TGTGCCAGCAATGCAGGACAGGGCATCGGTGGCGGGGAGCTGTTTTTT.

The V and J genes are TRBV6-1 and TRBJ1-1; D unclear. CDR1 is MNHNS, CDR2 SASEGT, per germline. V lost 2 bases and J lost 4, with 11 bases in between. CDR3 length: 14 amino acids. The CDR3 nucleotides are TGTGCCAGCAGTGAAATCCTAGGGTTCACTGAAGCTTTCTTT. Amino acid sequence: CASSEILGFTEAFF.

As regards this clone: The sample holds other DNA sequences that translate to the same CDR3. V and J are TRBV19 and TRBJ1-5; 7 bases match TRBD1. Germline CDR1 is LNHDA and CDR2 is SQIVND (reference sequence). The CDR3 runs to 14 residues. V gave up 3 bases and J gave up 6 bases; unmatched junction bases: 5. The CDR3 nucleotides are TGTGCCAGTAGTATGAGGGGGCTCGGTCAGCCCCAGCATTTT. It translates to CASSMRGLGQPQHF.

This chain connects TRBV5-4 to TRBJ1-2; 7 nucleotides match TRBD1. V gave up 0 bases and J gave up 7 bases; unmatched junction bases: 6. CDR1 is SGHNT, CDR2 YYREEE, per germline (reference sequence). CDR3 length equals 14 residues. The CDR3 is CASSLAGTAAGYTF. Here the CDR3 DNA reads TGTGCCAGCAGCTTGGCCGGGACAGCCGCTGGCTACACCTTC.

DNA of the CDR3: TGCGCCAGCAGCTTGGCCGAGACAGGGGTCTCCTACAATGAGCAGTTCTTC. Amino acid sequence: CASSLAETGVSYNEQFF. This chain connects TRBV5-1 to TRBJ2-1, with 8 positions matching TRBD1. The CDR3 covers 17 residues. In germline, CDR1 is SGHRS, CDR2 YFSETQ. Trimming took 0 bases from V and 0 from J; bases not matched to a gene: 5. The full variable domain, its missing parts supplied by reference TRBV5-1 and TRBJ2-1, is KAGVTQTPRYLIKTRGQQVTLSCSPISGHRSVSWYQQTPGQGLQFLFEYFSETQRNKGNFPGRFSGRQFSNSRSEMNVSTLELGDSALYLCASSLAETGVSYNEQFFGPGTRLTVL.

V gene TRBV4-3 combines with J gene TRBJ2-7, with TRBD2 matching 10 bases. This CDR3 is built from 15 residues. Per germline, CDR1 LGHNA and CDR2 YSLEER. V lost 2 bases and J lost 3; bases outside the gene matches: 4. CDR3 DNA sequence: TGCGCCAGCAGCCAAACTAGCGGGAAGGGCTACGAGCAGTACTTC. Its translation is CASSQTSGKGYEQYF.

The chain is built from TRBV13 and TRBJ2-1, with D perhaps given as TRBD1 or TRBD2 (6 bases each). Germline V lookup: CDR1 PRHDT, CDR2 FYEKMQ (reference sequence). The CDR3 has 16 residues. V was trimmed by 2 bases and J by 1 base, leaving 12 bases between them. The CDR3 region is CASSLRGPRSYNEQFF. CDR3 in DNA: TGTGCCAGCAGCTTACGGGGGCCAAGATCCTACAATGAGCAGTTCTTC.

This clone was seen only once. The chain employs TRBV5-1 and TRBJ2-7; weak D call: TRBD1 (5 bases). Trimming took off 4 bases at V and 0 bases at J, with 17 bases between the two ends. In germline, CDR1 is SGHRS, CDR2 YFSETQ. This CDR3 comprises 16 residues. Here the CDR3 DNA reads TGCGCCAGCAGCCCGTCGGCAGGGTCAAGCTCCTACGAGCAGTACTTC. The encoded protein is CASSPSAGSSSYEQYF.

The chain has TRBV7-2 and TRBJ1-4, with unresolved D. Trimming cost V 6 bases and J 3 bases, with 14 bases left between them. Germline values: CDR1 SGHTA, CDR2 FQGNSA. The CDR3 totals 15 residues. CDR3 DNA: TGTGCCAGCAGTTTGAACCCGGCCCCTAATGAAAAACTGTTTTTT. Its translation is CASSLNPAPNEKLFF.

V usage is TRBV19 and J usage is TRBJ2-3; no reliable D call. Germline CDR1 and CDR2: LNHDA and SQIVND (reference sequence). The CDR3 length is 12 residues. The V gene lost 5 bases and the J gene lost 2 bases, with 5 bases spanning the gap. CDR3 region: CASSADTDTQYF. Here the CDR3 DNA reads TGTGCCAGTAGTGCGGACACAGATACGCAGTATTTT.

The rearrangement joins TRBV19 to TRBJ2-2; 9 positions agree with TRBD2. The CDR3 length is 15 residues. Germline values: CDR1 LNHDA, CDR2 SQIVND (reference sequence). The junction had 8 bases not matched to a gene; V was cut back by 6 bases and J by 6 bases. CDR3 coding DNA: TGTGCCAGTAGAGGGACTAGCTGGGAGCCCGGGGAGCTGTTTTTT. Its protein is CASRGTSWEPGELFF.

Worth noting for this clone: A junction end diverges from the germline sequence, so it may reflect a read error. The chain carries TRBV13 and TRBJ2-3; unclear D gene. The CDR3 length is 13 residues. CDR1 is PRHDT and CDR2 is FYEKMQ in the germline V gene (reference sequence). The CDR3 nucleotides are TGTGCCAGCAGATTAGAGTCCTCGGTTACGCAGTATTTT. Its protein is CASRLESSVTQYF.

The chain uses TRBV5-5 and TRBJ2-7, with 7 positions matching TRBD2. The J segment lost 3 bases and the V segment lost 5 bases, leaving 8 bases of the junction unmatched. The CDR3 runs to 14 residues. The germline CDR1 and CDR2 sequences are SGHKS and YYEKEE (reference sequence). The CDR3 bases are TGTGCCAGCAGAAGGTCCGGGGGGATCTACGAGCAGTACTTC. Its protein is CASRRSGGIYEQYF.

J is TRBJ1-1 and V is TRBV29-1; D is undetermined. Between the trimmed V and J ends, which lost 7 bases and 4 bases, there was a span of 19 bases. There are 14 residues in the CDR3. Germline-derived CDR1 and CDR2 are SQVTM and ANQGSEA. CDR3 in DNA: TGCAGCGCTGACCTTTCGCCCCTAGGCACTGAAGCTTTCTTT. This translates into CSADLSPLGTEAFF.

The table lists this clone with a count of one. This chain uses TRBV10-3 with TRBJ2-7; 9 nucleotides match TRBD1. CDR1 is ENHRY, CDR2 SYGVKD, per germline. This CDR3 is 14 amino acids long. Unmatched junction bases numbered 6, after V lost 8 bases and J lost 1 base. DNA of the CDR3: TGTGCCATCGGGGGGACAGGGCGTTCCTACGAGCAGTACTTC. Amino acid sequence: CAIGGTGRSYEQYF.

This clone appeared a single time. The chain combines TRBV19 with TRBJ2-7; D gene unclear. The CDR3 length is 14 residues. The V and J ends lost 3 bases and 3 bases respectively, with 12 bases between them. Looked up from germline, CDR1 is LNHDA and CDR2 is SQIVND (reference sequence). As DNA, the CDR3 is TGTGCCAGTAGTATGGTTGCGGATAGCTACGAGCAGTACTTC. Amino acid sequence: CASSMVADSYEQYF.

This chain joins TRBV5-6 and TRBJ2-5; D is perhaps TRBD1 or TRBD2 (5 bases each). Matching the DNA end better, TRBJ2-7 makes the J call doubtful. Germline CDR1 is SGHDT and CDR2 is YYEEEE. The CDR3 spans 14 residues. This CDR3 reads CASSLVGESYEQYF. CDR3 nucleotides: TGTGCCAGCAGCTTGGTGGGGGAGTCCTACGAGCAGTACTTC.

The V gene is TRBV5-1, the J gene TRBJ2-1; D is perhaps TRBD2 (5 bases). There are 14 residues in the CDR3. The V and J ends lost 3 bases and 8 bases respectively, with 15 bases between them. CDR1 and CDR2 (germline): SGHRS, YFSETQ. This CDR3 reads CASSYRRPDDEQFF. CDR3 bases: TGCGCCAGCAGCTACCGGAGGCCGGACGATGAGCAGTTCTTC.

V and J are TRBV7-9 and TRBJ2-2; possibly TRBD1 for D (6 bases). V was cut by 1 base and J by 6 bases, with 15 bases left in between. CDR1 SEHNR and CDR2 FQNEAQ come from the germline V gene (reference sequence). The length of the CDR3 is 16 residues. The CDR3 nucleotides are TGTGCCAGCAGCTTAGGAAGGGGGAGTTCGGCCGGGGAGCTGTTTTTT. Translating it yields CASSLGRGSSAGELFF.

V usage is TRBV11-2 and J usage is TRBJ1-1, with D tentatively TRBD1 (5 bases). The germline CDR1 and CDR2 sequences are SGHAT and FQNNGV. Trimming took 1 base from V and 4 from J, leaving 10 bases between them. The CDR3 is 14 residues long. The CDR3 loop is CASSLAQVSTEAFF. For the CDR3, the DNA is TGTGCCAGCAGCTTAGCACAGGTTAGCACTGAAGCTTTCTTT. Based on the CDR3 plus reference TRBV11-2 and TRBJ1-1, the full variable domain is EAGVAQSPRYKIIEKRQSVAFWCNPISGHATLYWYQQILGQGPKLLIQFQNNGVVDDSQLPKDRFSAERLKGVDSTLKIQPAKLEDSAVYLCASSLAQVSTEAFFGQGTRLTVV.

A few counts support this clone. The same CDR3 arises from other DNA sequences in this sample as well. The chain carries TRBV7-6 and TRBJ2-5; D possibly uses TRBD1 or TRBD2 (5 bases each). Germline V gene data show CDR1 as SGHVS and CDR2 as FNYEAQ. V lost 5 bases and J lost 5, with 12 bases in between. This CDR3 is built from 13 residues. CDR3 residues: CASSPGPRETQYF. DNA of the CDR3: TGTGCCAGCAGCCCGGGACCTCGGGAGACCCAGTACTTC.

The CDR3 coding sequence is TGTGCCAGCAGTGAGATACGGGGATCCGGTGAAGCTTTCTTT. It translates to CASSEIRGSGEAFF. The chain links TRBV25-1 to TRBJ1-1, with D hard to call. Germline CDR1 and CDR2: MGHDK and SYGVNS. This CDR3 contains 14 residues. V was clipped by 3 bases and J by 7 bases, with 15 bases between them.